The 32 T cell receptor beta chains reported below all come from one sample, sequenced in a study of post-analysis software for immune sequencing data. General observations from the study: Patients had higher frequencies than controls of roughly 5 TRBV segments, including TRBV5-6, TRBV5-1 and TRBV20-1.

Sequencing libraries made from TCR beta cDNA carried unique molecular identifiers. TCRdb itself ran the PCR reads through MiXCR, one entry per CDR3 protein. In the table there are about 810,000 distinct CDR3 sequences, about 57% of which are singletons. For these receptors, no antigen is known. The sample comprised blood. The receptors were sampled from a girl between 10 and 17 years old with multiple sclerosis.

The V gene is TRBV9, the J gene TRBJ2-7; possible D gene TRBD1, 5 bases. V shed 4 bases and J shed 10 bases, with 21 bases lying between them. CDR1 is SGDLS, CDR2 YYNGEE, per germline. CDR3 length: 14 residues. The CDR3 DNA follows: TGTGCCAGCAGCCAAGTAGGGGTCCCCTTCGATCAGTACTTC. Protein product: CASSQVGVPFDQYF. Supplemented by reference TRBV9 and TRBJ2-7, the full variable domain reads DSGVTQTPKHLITATGQRVTLRCSPRSGDLSVYWYQQSLDQGLQFLIQYYNGEERAKGNILERFSAQQFPDLHSELNLSSLELGDSALYFCASSQVGVPFDQYFGPGTRLTVT.

J is TRBJ1-5 and V is TRBV15, with TRBD1 matching 9 bases. Per germline, CDR1 LNHNV and CDR2 YYDKDF (reference sequence). The V segment lost 5 bases and the J segment 2 bases; nucleotides outside the gene matches: 4. The CDR3 consists of 15 residues. This CDR3 is CATSLTGGGNQPQHF. The CDR3 region has the DNA TGTGCCACCAGCCTTACAGGGGGCGGCAATCAGCCCCAGCATTTT.

The CDR3 DNA is TGTGCCAGCAGTTCCCAACTAGCGGGAGAGACCCAGTACTTC. It is translated as CASSSQLAGETQYF. V is TRBV6-2 or TRBV6-3 and J is TRBJ2-5; 9 positions agree with TRBD2. Germline lookup yields CDR1 MNHEY and CDR2 SVGEGT. With V trimmed by 4 bases and J by 4 bases, 4 bases remained unmatched. The CDR3 is 14 amino acids.

The rearrangement joins TRBV14 to TRBJ2-1, with D uncertain. V was trimmed by 4 bases and J by 4 bases, leaving 17 bases between them. The CDR3 totals 16 residues. Germline-derived CDR1 and CDR2 are SGHDN and FVKESK. For the CDR3, the DNA is TGTGCCAGCAGCCTCCCCCAGGAGAGGTCTTACAATGAGCAGTTCTTC. Its protein product is CASSLPQERSYNEQFF.

The V gene is TRBV5-5, the J gene TRBJ2-5; 9 nucleotides line up with TRBD2. The junction had 8 bases not matched to a gene; V was cut back by 4 bases and J by 4 bases. The CDR3 is 15 amino acids. Per germline, CDR1 SGHKS and CDR2 YYEKEE (reference sequence). DNA for the CDR3: TGTGCCAGCAGCCCTCGGCGGGGGGGAATAGAGACCCAGTACTTC. Residues: CASSPRRGGIETQYF.

CDR3 nucleotides: TGTGCCAGCAGGTTGGTCACACAGAGCTCCTACGAGCAGTACTTC. This encodes CASRLVTQSSYEQYF. The chain is built from TRBV6-1 and TRBJ2-7; no definite D call. Trimming shortened V by 6 bases and J by 0 bases, and 15 bases separated the two germline ends. This CDR3 comprises 15 residues. The germline V gene has CDR1 MNHNS and CDR2 SASEGT.

The rearrangement links TRBV5-1 to TRBJ2-5, with D possibly being TRBD1 (5 bases). This CDR3 spans 14 amino acids. The ends were cut back, 1 base at V and 1 base at J, with 8 bases in the middle. Germline CDR1 is SGHRS and CDR2 is YFSETQ. The CDR3 DNA reads TGCGCCAGCAGCTTGTGGGGCCCCCAAGAGACCCAGTACTTC. This gives the protein CASSLWGPQETQYF.

This chain connects TRBV6-1 to TRBJ2-3; TRBD2 aligns across 7 bases. J was trimmed by 4 bases and V by 6 bases; bases with no gene match: 7. Germline-derived CDR1 and CDR2 are MNHNS and SASEGT. The CDR3 runs 14 residues. CDR3 nucleotides: TGTGCCAGCAGAGGCGGGAGAAGTCCAGATACGCAGTATTTT. It specifies CASRGGRSPDTQYF.

The chain carries TRBV4-1 and TRBJ1-2; D not resolved. Germline V gene sequence: CDR1 MGHRA, CDR2 YSYEKL. Trimming took off 3 bases at V and 2 bases at J, with 10 bases between the two ends. This CDR3 has 14 amino acids. CDR3 nucleotide sequence: TGCGCCAGCAGCCACGGCAGATCAAACTATGGCTACACCTTC. Protein product: CASSHGRSNYGYTF.

This chain connects TRBV5-6 to TRBJ2-7, with 7 nucleotides matching TRBD1. V gave up 0 bases and J gave up 4 bases; unmatched junction bases: 13. The CDR3 consists of 17 residues. Germline CDR1 and CDR2: SGHDT and YYEEEE. In DNA form, the CDR3 reads TGTGCCAGCAGCTTGGGGGGCCAGACAGGGTATAGTTACGAGCAGTACTTC. Translated: CASSLGGQTGYSYEQYF.

This clonotype occurred a few times. V usage is TRBV5-1 and J usage is TRBJ2-5; TRBD2 aligns across 7 bases. CDR3 length: 14 amino acids. V lost 2 bases and J lost 2; bases outside the gene matches: 3. The germline V gene has CDR1 SGHRS and CDR2 YFSETQ. CDR3 protein: CASSFGGNQETQYF. The CDR3 nucleotides read TGCGCCAGCAGCTTCGGGGGGAATCAAGAGACCCAGTACTTC.

About this clonotype itself: At one end, the junction sequence differs from germline, possibly due to a read error. DNA of the CDR3: TGCGCTAGCAGCCGAGACTCGGGACAGGGCAATGAGCAGTACTTC. Its protein product is CASSRDSGQGNEQYF. The gene calls are TRBV7-7 and TRBJ2-5, with 9 bases lining up with TRBD1. Germline V CDR1 and CDR2: SSHAT, FNYEAQ (reference sequence). The CDR3 length is 15 residues.

The CDR3 DNA reads as TGTGCCAGCAGTTACTCGCAGGTGAGGAATGAGCAGTTCTTC. It codes for CASSYSQVRNEQFF. The chain uses TRBV6-5 and TRBJ2-1; D call uncertain. Trimming left V 0 bases short and J 7 bases short, with 10 bases between. Germline CDR1 and CDR2: MNHEY and SVGAGI. The length of the CDR3 is 14 residues.

The genes are TRBV2 and TRBJ2-7, with a tentative D call TRBD2 (6 bases). Germline CDR1 SNHLY, CDR2 FYNNEI. This CDR3 spans 13 amino acids. The germline V and J ends were trimmed by 7 bases and 2 bases, with 12 bases remaining between them. DNA for the CDR3: TGTGCCAGCACGGGACTTGAAACCTACGAGCAGTACTTC. This sequence encodes CASTGLETYEQYF.

The chain has TRBV12-3 or TRBV12-4 and TRBJ2-4, with D tentatively TRBD1 (6 bases). The CDR3 has 15 amino acids. The V and J ends lost 4 bases and 3 bases respectively, with 13 bases between them. The CDR3 sequence: CASSSRTGSKNIQYF. CDR3 nucleotide sequence: TGTGCCAGCAGTTCCAGAACAGGGAGCAAAAACATTCAGTACTTC.

CDR3 loop: CSAFLLDRTLFF. The CDR3, as DNA: TGCAGTGCTTTCCTCCTCGACAGGACACTGTTTTTT. This chain uses TRBV20-1 with TRBJ1-4; D possibly corresponds to TRBD1 (6 bases). This CDR3 contains 12 residues. Germline V gene sequence: CDR1 DFQATT, CDR2 SNEGSKA (reference sequence). The ends were cut back, 5 bases at V and 13 bases at J, with 17 bases in the middle.

The CDR3 DNA is TGCAGCGTTTACGATGGCAGCTCCTACAATGAGCAGTTCTTC. This sequence encodes CSVYDGSSYNEQFF. V usage is TRBV29-1 and J usage is TRBJ2-1; D is undetermined. CDR1 and CDR2 (germline): SQVTM, ANQGSEA. This CDR3 spans 14 amino acids. Trimming removed 5 bases from V and 0 bases from J, with 11 bases in between.

V and J are TRBV20-1 and TRBJ2-3; 11 nucleotides agree with TRBD2. There are 15 residues in the CDR3. Trimming took 3 bases from V and 6 from J; bases not matched to a gene: 8. Germline V gives CDR1 DFQATT, CDR2 SNEGSKA (reference sequence). CDR3 DNA: TGCAGTGCTAGCCGAGGTAGCGGGAGGGCGGATACGCAGTATTTT. It translates to CSASRGSGRADTQYF.

This clonotype has a handful of counts. This sequence joins TRBV29-1 and TRBJ2-1; TRBD2 aligns across 14 bases. The CDR3 extends over 13 amino acids. The germline CDR1 and CDR2 sequences are SQVTM and ANQGSEA. The ends lost 8 bases at V and 6 bases at J; junction bases unmatched: 3. In nucleotides, the CDR3 is TGCAGCTCCGGACTAGCGGGAGGCAATGAGCAGTTCTTC. Protein: CSSGLAGGNEQFF.

This clonotype came up a few times. This chain joins TRBV20-1 and TRBJ1-2; D remains unclear. V was trimmed by 0 bases and J by 4 bases, leaving 12 bases between them. This CDR3 is 14 amino acids long. The germline V gene encodes CDR1 DFQATT and CDR2 SNEGSKA (reference sequence). CDR3 DNA: TGCAGTGCTAGAGACGGAGGGCGGCTCTATGGCTACACCTTC. Translated, it gives CSARDGGRLYGYTF.

The chain recombines TRBV27 with TRBJ1-1; tentatively, D is TRBD1 (5 bases). Germline V CDR1 and CDR2: MNHEY, SMNVEV (reference sequence). The ends were cut back, 2 bases at V and 3 bases at J, with 22 bases in the middle. The CDR3 loop spans 18 amino acids. The CDR3 coding sequence is TGTGCCAGCAGTTTACGGGCCTATGTAGACAGAAATTACACTGAAGCTTTCTTT. Residues: CASSLRAYVDRNYTEAFF.

V usage is TRBV20-1 and J usage is TRBJ2-5; D may match TRBD1 or TRBD2 (5 bases each). This CDR3 spans 12 amino acids. V dropped 5 bases and J dropped 3 bases, with 10 bases sitting between them. In germline, CDR1 is DFQATT, CDR2 SNEGSKA (reference sequence). The DNA for the CDR3 is TGCAGTGCTTGGGACGCTGAAGAGACCCAGTACTTC. The encoded protein is CSAWDAEETQYF.

This clonotype was observed a handful of times. The chain uses TRBV6-6 and TRBJ2-5; 8 bases fit TRBD2. Germline assignment: CDR1 MNHNY and CDR2 SVGAGI (reference sequence). CDR3 length equals 15 residues. After removal of 1 base from V and 4 bases from J, the junction contained 5 bases not matched to a gene. The CDR3 protein is CASSYLRGGRETQYF. The CDR3 region has the DNA TGTGCCAGCAGTTACTTACGGGGGGGCCGAGAGACCCAGTACTTC.

The sample holds a few counts of this clonotype. This rearrangement joins TRBV7-2 to TRBJ2-5, with D possibly being TRBD1 or TRBD2 (5 bases each). Between the trimmed V and J ends, which lost 5 bases and 4 bases, there was a span of 23 bases. The CDR3 runs to 17 residues. Germline V gene sequence: CDR1 SGHTA, CDR2 FQGNSA. The CDR3 sequence: CASSARGAVGELETQYF. In nucleotides, the CDR3 is TGTGCCAGCAGCGCGCGAGGGGCTGTCGGGGAACTAGAGACCCAGTACTTC.

V usage is TRBV3-1 and J usage is TRBJ2-4; TRBD1 matches at 7 bases. The J call may not be correct, given that the DNA end is closer to TRBJ2-7. Germline V gene lookup returns CDR1 LGHDT and CDR2 YNNKEL (reference sequence). The CDR3 runs 13 residues. The CDR3 loop reads CASGRQGRYEQYF. The DNA of the CDR3 is TGTGCCAGCGGGAGACAGGGAAGATACGAGCAGTACTTC.

CDR3: CARSIPGTEYGYTF. The CDR3 region has the DNA TGTGCCAGAAGCATCCCCGGGACAGAGTATGGCTACACCTTC. This sequence joins TRBV11-2 and TRBJ1-2, with TRBD1 matching over 7 bases. Germline V lookup: CDR1 SGHAT, CDR2 FQNNGV. The CDR3 length is 14 residues. J gave up 5 bases and V 9 bases, and 12 bases lay outside the gene matches.

The CDR3 is CASTLDGGNYEQYF. The CDR3 DNA sequence: TGTGCCAGCACCCTAGATGGGGGTAACTACGAGCAGTACTTC. The chain uses TRBV6-1 and TRBJ2-7, with D possibly being TRBD1 or TRBD2 (5 bases each). In germline, CDR1 is MNHNS, CDR2 SASEGT. Trimming took off 7 bases at V and 3 bases at J, with 16 bases between the two ends. There are 14 residues in the CDR3.

In this sample, this clonotype turned up a few times. CDR3 residues: CASSLVGWNYQETQYF. CDR3 nucleotides: TGTGCCAGCAGCTTGGTCGGATGGAATTACCAAGAGACCCAGTACTTC. The V call is TRBV5-6, the J call TRBJ2-5; no clear D. Germline lookup yields CDR1 SGHDT and CDR2 YYEEEE. Trimming stripped 0 bases from V and 0 bases from J, with 12 bases between. CDR3 length equals 16 residues. Using reference TRBV5-6 and TRBJ2-5 for the parts outside the CDR3, the full variable domain is DAGVTQSPTHLIKTRGQQVTLRCSPKSGHDTVSWYQQALGQGPQFIFQYYEEEERQRGNFPDRFSGHQFPNYSSELNVNALLLGDSALYLCASSLVGWNYQETQYFGPGTRLLVL.

The DNA of the CDR3 is TGTGCCAGCAGCTTACGTCCCAATGAGCAGTTCTTC. Translated: CASSLRPNEQFF. V gene TRBV7-2 combines with J gene TRBJ2-1, with D hard to call. The length of the CDR3 is 12 residues. Trimming shortened V by 2 bases and J by 6 bases, and 5 bases separated the two germline ends. Per germline, CDR1 SGHTA and CDR2 FQGNSA. The full variable domain, with the rest looked up from reference TRBV7-2 and TRBJ2-1, is GAGVSQSPSNKVTEKGKDVELRCDPISGHTALYWYRQSLGQGLEFLIYFQGNSAPDKSGLPSDRFSAERTGGSVSTLTIQRTQQEDSAVYLCASSLRPNEQFFGPGTRLTVL.

The rearrangement uses TRBV7-3 and TRBJ2-5, with D tentatively TRBD2 (5 bases). The CDR3 loop spans 13 amino acids. Trimming took 5 bases from V and 9 from J, leaving 16 bases between them. The germline gives CDR1 SGHTA, CDR2 FQGTGA. CDR3 coding DNA: TGTGCCAGCAGCCTCGACCAAGGACTTTCCCAGTACTTC. Its protein is CASSLDQGLSQYF. Supplemented by reference TRBV7-3 and TRBJ2-5, the full variable domain reads GAGVSQTPSNKVTEKGKYVELRCDPISGHTALYWYRQSLGQGPEFLIYFQGTGAADDSGLPNDRFFAVRPEGSVSTLKIQRTERGDSAVYLCASSLDQGLSQYFGPGTRLLVL.

A few counts support this clonotype. The chain joins TRBV12-3 or TRBV12-4 to TRBJ2-7; D may be TRBD1 (6 bases). This CDR3 has 15 amino acids. V was cut by 5 bases and J by 3 bases, with 17 bases left in between. The CDR3 spells CASSRTTDRNYEQYF. The CDR3 nucleotides read TGTGCCAGCAGTCGCACCACGGACAGAAACTACGAGCAGTACTTC.

This clonotype has just a few counts. The gene calls are TRBV7-2 and TRBJ2-7, with D perhaps matching TRBD1 (5 bases). This CDR3 has 14 residues. CDR1 and CDR2 from the germline V gene are SGHTA and FQGNSA. V shed 5 bases and J shed 3 bases, with 14 bases lying between them. For the CDR3, the DNA is TGTGCCAGCAGCCCCAGGCGACAGTTCTACGAGCAGTACTTC. Its protein product is CASSPRRQFYEQYF.